The 30 T cell receptor beta chains reported below all come from one sample, sequenced in a study of response to subunit inactivated influenza vaccine. TCRdb reprocessed the RT-PCR reads with MiXCR, giving one entry per CDR3 protein. The sample records 700,000 to 900,000 distinct CDR3 sequences, 21% being singletons. The sequencing here drew on PBMCs from blood, taken about 5 days after vaccination. These receptors were taken from a man in his forties or fifties who received an inactivated influenza vaccine.

This clonotype was seen a handful of times. The chain has TRBV28 and TRBJ2-3; possibly TRBD1 or TRBD2 for D (5 bases each). This CDR3 region has 16 residues. Germline lookup yields CDR1 MDHEN and CDR2 SYDVKM. V dropped 3 bases and J dropped 5 bases, with 18 bases sitting between them. The CDR3 nucleotides read TGTGCCAGCAGTTTGGGCAGCTTCACAGGAGGAGATACGCAGTATTTT. It yields the protein CASSLGSFTGGDTQYF.

The sample holds many counts of this clonotype. The V call is TRBV7-8, the J call TRBJ2-1; 7 nucleotides line up with TRBD1. Trimming at V came to 3 bases and at J to 13 bases, leaving 18 bases not matched to a gene. CDR1 and CDR2 from the germline V gene are SGHVS and FQNEAQ. The CDR3 is 16 amino acids. The CDR3 spells CASSFGRRKGGTLQFF. The CDR3 nucleotides are TGTGCCAGCAGCTTCGGGCGACGCAAAGGGGGCACCCTACAGTTCTTC.

There are a few counts of this clonotype. The chain joins TRBV3-1 to TRBJ2-7, with no clear D. Deletions cut 4 bases from V and 6 bases from J, with 10 bases between. The germline CDR1 and CDR2 sequences are LGHDT and YNNKEL (reference sequence). This CDR3 is built from 12 residues. In nucleotides, the CDR3 is TGTGCCAGCAGCCGCCACAGAAGCGAGCAGTACTTC. It codes for CASSRHRSEQYF.

CDR3 bases: TGTGCCATCACGGACCGTGGGGGCCGTGGAAACACCATATATTTT. As protein: CAITDRGGRGNTIYF. This chain connects TRBV10-3 to TRBJ1-3; D might be TRBD1 (6 bases). The CDR3 is 15 amino acids. Trimming left V 7 bases short and J 3 bases short, with 16 bases between. Per germline, CDR1 ENHRY and CDR2 SYGVKD.

There are many counts of this clonotype. The CDR3 reads CASSLSSSTDTQYF. In DNA form, the CDR3 reads TGTGCCAGCAGCCTTAGCAGCAGCACAGATACGCAGTATTTT. The genes are TRBV12-3 or TRBV12-4 and TRBJ2-3, with D hard to call. With 6 bases removed from V and 0 bases from J, the gap between germline ends came to 10 bases. CDR3 length: 14 amino acids.

V usage is TRBV24-1 and J usage is TRBJ1-2; no definite D call. The CDR3 covers 14 residues. Trimming took off 2 bases at V and 5 bases at J, with 11 bases between the two ends. Germline loops: CDR1 KGHDR, CDR2 SFDVKD. CDR3 DNA: TGTGCCACCAGTGATTCGGGGTTGCGGTATGGCTACACCTTC. Encoded protein: CATSDSGLRYGYTF.

The chain recombines TRBV6-5 with TRBJ2-5; the match to TRBD1 covers 7 bases. Germline V gene sequence: CDR1 MNHEY, CDR2 SVGAGI. The CDR3 covers 14 residues. The ends lost 2 bases at V and 2 bases at J; junction bases unmatched: 2. CDR3 residues: CASSYGTVQETQYF. The CDR3 DNA follows: TGTGCCAGCAGTTACGGGACAGTACAAGAGACCCAGTACTTC.

The chain recombines TRBV12-3 or TRBV12-4 with TRBJ1-2; no firm D call. The V end lost 3 bases, the J end lost 1 base, and 15 bases lay between the germline ends. The CDR3 totals 16 residues. The CDR3 sequence: CASSLGGQDHNYGYTF. As DNA, the CDR3 is TGTGCCAGCAGTTTGGGAGGGCAGGATCATAACTATGGCTACACCTTC.

The chain is built from TRBV3-1 and TRBJ2-5; TRBD1 matches 10 bases. The CDR3 length is 16 residues. Germline V gives CDR1 LGHDT, CDR2 YNNKEL (reference sequence). V trimming: 1 base; J trimming: 4 bases; junction bases outside the gene matches: 6. The CDR3 loop reads CASSQGYRDRGETQYF. The CDR3 nucleotides are TGTGCCAGCAGCCAAGGGTACCGGGACAGGGGAGAGACCCAGTACTTC.

This clonotype was counted only a few times. This chain joins TRBV6-5 and TRBJ2-5; D is unresolved. The CDR3 has 14 amino acids. V was cut by 2 bases and J by 2 bases, with 9 bases left in between. Germline-derived CDR1 and CDR2 are MNHEY and SVGAGI. CDR3 in DNA: TGTGCCAGCAGTTACGCCGAAACTCAAGAGACCCAGTACTTC. It specifies CASSYAETQETQYF.

The CDR3 nucleotides are TGTGCCAGCAGTGAATATAAGGCCGCGCTAGCCAAAAACATTCAGTACTTC. Translating it yields CASSEYKAALAKNIQYF. The J gene is TRBJ2-4, the V gene TRBV25-1, with D uncertain. V lost 0 bases and J lost 0, with 12 bases in between. The germline V gene encodes CDR1 MGHDK and CDR2 SYGVNS. The CDR3 consists of 17 residues.

V gene TRBV7-7 combines with J gene TRBJ2-1; TRBD2 matches at 16 bases. The CDR3 runs 16 residues. The V gene's germline CDR1 is SSHAT and CDR2 FNYEAQ (reference sequence). The trim removed 5 bases at V and 6 bases at J, leaving 4 bases unmatched. As DNA, the CDR3 is TGTGCCAGCAGCCAGGGACTAGCGGGAGGGTCCAATGAGCAGTTCTTC. Encoded protein: CASSQGLAGGSNEQFF.

This clonotype has a handful of counts. This rearrangement joins TRBV20-1 to TRBJ1-1; no clear D. CDR3 length: 13 residues. V was cut by 0 bases and J by 4 bases, with 9 bases left in between. Looked up from germline, CDR1 is DFQATT and CDR2 is SNEGSKA (reference sequence). Here the CDR3 reads CSARENRGTEAFF. Written as DNA, the CDR3 is TGCAGTGCTAGAGAGAATAGAGGCACTGAAGCTTTCTTT.

This clonotype was counted many times. This sequence joins TRBV5-1 and TRBJ1-1; D is unclear. This CDR3 has 13 residues. V gave up 1 base and J gave up 1 base, with 5 bases separating them. In germline, CDR1 is SGHRS, CDR2 YFSETQ. The CDR3 sequence is CASSLFGNTEAFF. CDR3 in DNA: TGCGCCAGCAGCTTGTTTGGGAACACTGAAGCTTTCTTT.

With respect to this clonotype: One end of the junction varies from germline; a read error may be responsible. The chain uses TRBV29-1 and TRBJ2-3, with 12 bases identical to TRBD2. There are 15 residues in the CDR3. From germline, CDR1 is SQVTM and CDR2 ANQGSEA. CDR3 coding DNA: TGCAGCGCTACACTAGCGGGAGGTAACACAGATACGCAGAATTTT. This translates into CSATLAGGNTDTQNF.

This sequence joins TRBV5-1 and TRBJ1-5, with 7 bases aligning to TRBD1. J lost 3 bases, V lost 1 base, and 7 bases had no gene match. From germline, CDR1 is SGHRS and CDR2 YFSETQ. This CDR3 spans 16 amino acids. CDR3 sequence (DNA): TGCGCCAGCAGCTTGTTGCCCGGGACAGTCAATCAGCCCCAGCATTTT. It specifies CASSLLPGTVNQPQHF.

This clonotype showed up many times. The gene calls are TRBV12-3 or TRBV12-4 and TRBJ1-2, with D perhaps matching TRBD1 (6 bases). This CDR3 comprises 13 residues. V was clipped by 5 bases and J by 5 bases, with 12 bases between them. This CDR3 reads CASSPDRSYGYTF. CDR3 bases: TGTGCCAGCAGTCCTGACAGGTCATATGGCTACACCTTC.

This rearrangement joins TRBV9 to TRBJ2-5, with D unclear. Trimming removed 3 bases from V and 1 base from J, with 10 bases in between. Looked up from germline, CDR1 is SGDLS and CDR2 is YYNGEE. This CDR3 spans 14 amino acids. The CDR3 DNA sequence: TGTGCCAGCAGCGGCTCAGGAACCCAAGAGACCCAGTACTTC. Translating it yields CASSGSGTQETQYF.

The chain links TRBV7-9 to TRBJ2-1; no firm D call. The CDR3 is 13 residues long. Germline CDR1 reads SEHNR; CDR2 reads FQNEAQ (reference sequence). V lost 0 bases to trimming and J lost 12 bases, with 12 bases between them. CDR3 bases: TGTGCCAGCAGCTTAGCGGGCACCTCAGGGCAGTTCTTC. It specifies CASSLAGTSGQFF.

This clonotype was found a few times. The V and J genes are TRBV7-9 and TRBJ2-1, with 16 positions matching TRBD2. Germline V CDR1 and CDR2: SEHNR, FQNEAQ (reference sequence). This CDR3 comprises 16 residues. Trimming removed 5 bases from V and 7 bases from J; junction bases left unmatched: 5. The CDR3 protein is CASSTGTSGRANEQFF. The CDR3 DNA is TGTGCCAGCAGCACTGGGACTAGCGGGAGGGCTAATGAGCAGTTCTTC.

The chain has TRBV5-1 and TRBJ2-3; D unclear. V shed 0 bases and J shed 3 bases, with 11 bases lying between them. Germline V gene data show CDR1 as SGHRS and CDR2 as YFSETQ. This CDR3 comprises 15 residues. CDR3 bases: TGCGCCAGCAGCTTGGGGGCACAGCCTACAGATACGCAGTATTTT. The encoded protein is CASSLGAQPTDTQYF. Full variable domain (rest looked up from reference TRBV5-1 and TRBJ2-3): KAGVTQTPRYLIKTRGQQVTLSCSPISGHRSVSWYQQTPGQGLQFLFEYFSETQRNKGNFPGRFSGRQFSNSRSEMNVSTLELGDSALYLCASSLGAQPTDTQYFGPGTRLTVL.

The chain links TRBV5-1 to TRBJ2-1, with TRBD2 matching over 10 bases. This CDR3 comprises 15 residues. Trimming took 4 bases from V and 9 from J; bases not matched to a gene: 10. Germline CDR1 reads SGHRS; CDR2 reads YFSETQ. The CDR3: CASSPRAGGPVEQFF. The CDR3 DNA reads as TGCGCCAGCAGCCCCCGAGCGGGAGGGCCGGTTGAGCAGTTCTTC.

This clonotype was picked up a small number of times. The V call is TRBV5-1, the J call TRBJ2-7; D may be TRBD1 (6 bases). The CDR3 is made up of 14 amino acids. Per germline, CDR1 SGHRS and CDR2 YFSETQ. The V end was cut by 4 bases, the J end by 3 bases, with 14 bases between. Here the CDR3 DNA reads TGCGCCAGCAGCCCTCACCGGGACATCTACGAGCAGTACTTC. This gives the protein CASSPHRDIYEQYF.

This clonotype was detected only a few times. J is TRBJ2-5 and V is TRBV18, with D perhaps being TRBD1 or TRBD2 (5 bases each). Germline values: CDR1 KGHSH, CDR2 LQKENI. V shed 3 bases and J shed 0 bases, with 11 bases lying between them. The CDR3 totals 15 residues. The CDR3 nucleotides read TGTGCCAGCTCACCCAGGTCGGGACACCAAGAGACCCAGTACTTC. Encoded protein: CASSPRSGHQETQYF.

DNA of the CDR3: TGTGCCATCGGTGTGAAGCGGGGGGGCCTGGATACGCAGTATTTT. This encodes CAIGVKRGGLDTQYF. The chain is built from TRBV10-3 and TRBJ2-3; 10 nucleotides align to TRBD2. V lost 8 bases, J lost 6 bases, and 11 bases stayed unmatched. This CDR3 has 15 amino acids. CDR1 is ENHRY, CDR2 SYGVKD, per germline.

There are a few counts of this clonotype. This chain uses TRBV4-1 with TRBJ2-1; tentative D call: TRBD1 (6 bases). The length of the CDR3 is 13 residues. The germline V gene encodes CDR1 MGHRA and CDR2 YSYEKL. Trimming cost V 6 bases and J 8 bases, with 14 bases left between them. The CDR3 DNA is TGCGCCAGCAGACAAACCTGGACAGATGAGCAGTTCTTC. It encodes CASRQTWTDEQFF.

The V gene is TRBV20-1, the J gene TRBJ2-1; D remains ambiguous. Between the trimmed V and J ends, which lost 3 bases and 4 bases, there was a span of 7 bases. This CDR3 spans 12 amino acids. Germline CDR1 and CDR2: DFQATT and SNEGSKA (reference sequence). CDR3 DNA sequence: TGCAGTGCTAGCGCCAGGTACAATGAGCAGTTCTTC. It is translated as CSASARYNEQFF.

The chain combines TRBV5-1 with TRBJ2-1, with 7 bases matching TRBD2. The V gene's germline CDR1 is SGHRS and CDR2 YFSETQ. Germline trimming cut 0 bases from V and 5 bases from J; bases unmatched to any gene: 5. The CDR3 loop spans 15 amino acids. The CDR3 DNA reads as TGCGCCAGCAGCTTGGGGCCTAGCGGAAACAATGAGCAGTTCTTC. Translated: CASSLGPSGNNEQFF.

This clonotype was seen more than once but under ten times. This rearrangement joins TRBV10-3 to TRBJ2-3; maybe TRBD1 (5 bases). Between the trimmed V and J ends, which lost 4 bases and 1 base, there was a span of 9 bases. Germline V gene sequence: CDR1 ENHRY, CDR2 SYGVKD. The CDR3 has 14 residues. CDR3 loop: CAISAGPRTDTQYF. The CDR3 DNA follows: TGTGCCATCAGTGCAGGGCCGCGCACAGATACGCAGTATTTT.

V is TRBV18 and J is TRBJ1-1, with D hard to call. Germline V gives CDR1 KGHSH, CDR2 LQKENI. The V gene lost 6 bases and the J gene lost 1 base, with 9 bases spanning the gap. The CDR3 contains 13 residues. This chain's CDR3 is CASSASQNTEAFF. The DNA for the CDR3 is TGTGCCAGCTCCGCCTCCCAGAACACTGAAGCTTTCTTT.